The present T cell receptor beta chain was sequenced within a study of blood T cell repertoires in COVID-19. Study-level background: The United States, Italy and Spain provided the acute and convalescent COVID-19 samples. PBMCs, B-cell-depleted T cells, or T cells provided the cDNA or gDNA that made up the material.

In its sample, this clone was seen a few times. This sample also contains other DNA sequences that code for the same CDR3. Trimming shortened V by 1 base and J by 3 bases, and 8 bases separated the two germline ends. This CDR3 contains 14 residues. Germline-derived CDR1 and CDR2 are LGHDT and YNNKEL (reference sequence). Authors' analysis steps: Using reference gene primer amplification, nucleated cell counts were estimated. Generated by immunoSEQ multiplex PCR, the TCRdb table keeps only in-frame clones and is missing some. The V and J calls and clone size are taken from that table; D and trimming were inferred from the DNA. The table lists under 350,000 clones, roughly 83% of them singletons.

Sequenced sample: peripheral blood. The TCR sequence derives from a man aged 55-75 years who had recovered from COVID-19. This rearrangement joins TRBV3-1 (or the pseudogene TRBV3-2) to TRBJ2-3; a weak D match, TRBD2 (6 bases). The CDR3, as DNA: TGTGCCAGCAGCCAAGTGGGGGGAACAGATACGCAGTATTTT. As protein: CASSQVGGTDTQYF.